This passage covers 11 T cell receptor beta chains from one sample sequenced in a study of blood T cell repertoires in COVID-19. Here immunoSEQ multiplex PCR was the method, and the copy in TCRdb shows in-frame clones only, minus some. The sample includes about 190,000 clones, around 80% of them seen just once. The sample consisted of peripheral blood. The receptors here all came from a woman older than 75 with active or convalescent COVID-19.

In DNA form, the CDR3 reads TGTGCCAGCAGCTTGGTGGGGGGGTTCTCCGGTCGGCCCCTCCACTTT. It specifies CASSLVGGFSGRPLHF. The gene calls are TRBV5-5 and TRBJ1-6, with a tentative D call TRBD1 (5 bases). Per the germline V gene, CDR1 is SGHKS and CDR2 is YYEKEE (reference sequence). This CDR3 contains 16 residues. Trimming cost V 0 bases and J 13 bases, with 20 bases left between them.

In this sample, this clone turned up a few times. The V and J genes are TRBV14 and TRBJ2-5; D not certain. CDR1 SGHDN and CDR2 FVKESK come from the germline V gene. CDR3 size: 11 residues. The V and J ends lost 4 bases and 5 bases respectively, with 5 bases between them. DNA of the CDR3: TGTGCCAGCAGCCTCGCGGAGACCCAGTACTTC. Amino acid sequence: CASSLAETQYF.

The DNA of the CDR3 is TGTGCCAGCAGTTCGATCGGGACAGGGACCAATCAGCCCCAGCATTTT. Encoded protein: CASSSIGTGTNQPQHF. The J gene is TRBJ1-5, the V gene TRBV27; 9 bases line up with TRBD1. Trimming cost V 4 bases and J 3 bases; bases outside gene matches: 7. The CDR3 covers 16 residues. CDR1 is MNHEY, CDR2 SMNVEV, per germline (reference sequence).

This clone has a handful of counts. The chain has TRBV5-4 and TRBJ1-1; TRBD1 aligns across 7 bases. V gave up 6 bases and J gave up 3 bases; unmatched junction bases: 11. The CDR3 covers 15 residues. Germline V gene data show CDR1 as SGHNT and CDR2 as YYREEE (reference sequence). Here the CDR3 reads CASMVQQGKDTEAFF. As DNA, the CDR3 is TGTGCCAGCATGGTACAACAGGGGAAGGACACTGAAGCTTTCTTT.

The chain is built from TRBV5-1 and TRBJ2-1, with 7 bases identical to TRBD2. CDR3 size: 16 residues. Germline V CDR1 and CDR2: SGHRS, YFSETQ. Trimming took 0 bases from V and 3 from J; bases not matched to a gene: 6. The CDR3 DNA is TGCGCCAGCAGCTTGGCCGCCGGGGGGATCTACAATGAGCAGTTCTTC. Translation gives CASSLAAGGIYNEQFF.

The V and J genes are TRBV10-3 and TRBJ1-2; D is unclear. V lost 2 bases to trimming and J lost 4 bases, with 14 bases between them. The V gene's germline CDR1 is ENHRY and CDR2 SYGVKD. The CDR3 loop spans 15 amino acids. The CDR3 region is CAISEGLLASYGYTF. The CDR3 DNA is TGTGCCATCAGTGAGGGACTATTGGCGTCCTATGGCTACACCTTC.

The chain links TRBV27 to TRBJ2-7; 8 bases fit TRBD1. Germline CDR1 MNHEY, CDR2 SMNVEV (reference sequence). V was clipped by 0 bases and J by 3 bases; unmatched bases: 7. This CDR3 spans 16 amino acids. CDR3 bases: TGTGCCAGCAGTTTATCTTCGATGACAGGGGACTACGAGCAGTACTTC. Its protein is CASSLSSMTGDYEQYF.

V usage is TRBV5-1 and J usage is TRBJ1-4; TRBD1 matches at 9 bases. This CDR3 has 15 amino acids. Germline lookup yields CDR1 SGHRS and CDR2 YFSETQ. J was trimmed by 5 bases and V by 2 bases; bases with no gene match: 4. DNA for the CDR3: TGCGCCAGCAGCTTCAAACAGGGGGCAAATGAAAAACTGTTTTTT. It translates to CASSFKQGANEKLFF.

This rearrangement joins TRBV21-1 to TRBJ2-1; TRBD2, the table's D call, lacks a check against the DNA. TRBV21-1 represents a pseudogene. The CDR3 is 22 residues long. DNA of the CDR3: TGTGCCAGCACCAATCCCCCATTCGGGGGTTCGGACGGTATTAGCTCCTACAATGAGCAGTTCTTC. Translating gives CASTNPPFGGSDGISSYNEQFF.

The chain has TRBV28 and TRBJ1-2; 7 positions agree with TRBD1. Trimming at V came to 5 bases and at J to 7 bases, leaving 16 bases not matched to a gene. Germline V gene sequence: CDR1 MDHEN, CDR2 SYDVKM. The CDR3 has 16 residues. CDR3 amino acids: CASSVGQGGPRGGYTF. CDR3 DNA sequence: TGTGCCAGCAGTGTAGGACAAGGGGGCCCAAGGGGTGGCTACACCTTC.

The genes are TRBV6-5 and TRBJ2-7; 8 positions agree with TRBD1. The germline V gene has CDR1 MNHEY and CDR2 SVGAGI. The CDR3 contains 15 residues. V was clipped by 6 bases and J by 3 bases; unmatched bases: 10. CDR3 nucleotides: TGTGCCAGCAGAAATTCCGGGACAGGTGACTACGAGCAGTACTTC. The encoded protein is CASRNSGTGDYEQYF.